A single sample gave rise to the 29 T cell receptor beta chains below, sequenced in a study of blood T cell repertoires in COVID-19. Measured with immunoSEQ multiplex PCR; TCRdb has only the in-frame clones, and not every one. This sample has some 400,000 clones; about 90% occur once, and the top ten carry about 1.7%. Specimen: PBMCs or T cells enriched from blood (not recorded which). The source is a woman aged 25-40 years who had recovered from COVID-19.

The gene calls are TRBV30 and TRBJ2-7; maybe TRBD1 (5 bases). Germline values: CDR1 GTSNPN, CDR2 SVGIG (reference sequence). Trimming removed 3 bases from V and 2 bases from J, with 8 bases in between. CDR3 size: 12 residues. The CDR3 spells CAWSRVAYEQYF. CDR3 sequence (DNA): TGTGCCTGGAGCAGGGTGGCCTACGAGCAGTACTTC.

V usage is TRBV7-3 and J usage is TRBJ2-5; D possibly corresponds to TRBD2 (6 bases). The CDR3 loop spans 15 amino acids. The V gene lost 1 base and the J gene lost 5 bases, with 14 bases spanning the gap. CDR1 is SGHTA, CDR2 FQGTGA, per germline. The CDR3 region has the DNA TGTGCCAGCAGCTTAATGGCGGGGTCAGGGGAGACCCAGTACTTC. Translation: CASSLMAGSGETQYF.

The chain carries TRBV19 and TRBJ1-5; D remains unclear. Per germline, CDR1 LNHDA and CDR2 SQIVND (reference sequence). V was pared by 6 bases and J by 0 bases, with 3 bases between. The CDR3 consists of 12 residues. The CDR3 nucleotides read TGTGCCAGTAGCGTTAGCAATCAGCCCCAGCATTTT. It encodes CASSVSNQPQHF.

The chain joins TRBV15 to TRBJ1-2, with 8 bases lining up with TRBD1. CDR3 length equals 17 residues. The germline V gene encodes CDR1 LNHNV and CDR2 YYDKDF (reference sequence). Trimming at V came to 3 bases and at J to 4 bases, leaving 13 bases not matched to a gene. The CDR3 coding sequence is TGTGCCACCAGCAGGGAAGGAAGGGACAGGTCCTTCTATGGCTACACCTTC. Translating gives CATSREGRDRSFYGYTF.

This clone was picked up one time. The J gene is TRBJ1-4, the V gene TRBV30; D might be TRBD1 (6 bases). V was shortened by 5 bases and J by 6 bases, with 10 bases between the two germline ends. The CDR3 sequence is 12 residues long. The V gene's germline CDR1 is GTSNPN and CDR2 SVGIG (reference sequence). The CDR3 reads CAWYRDDEKLFF. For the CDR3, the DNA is TGTGCCTGGTACAGGGATGATGAAAAACTGTTTTTT.

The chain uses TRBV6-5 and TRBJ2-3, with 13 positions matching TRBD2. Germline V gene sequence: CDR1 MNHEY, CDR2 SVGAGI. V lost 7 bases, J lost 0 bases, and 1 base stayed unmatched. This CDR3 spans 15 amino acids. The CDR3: CASTGLAGSTDTQYF. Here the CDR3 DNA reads TGTGCCAGCACGGGACTAGCGGGGAGCACAGATACGCAGTATTTT.

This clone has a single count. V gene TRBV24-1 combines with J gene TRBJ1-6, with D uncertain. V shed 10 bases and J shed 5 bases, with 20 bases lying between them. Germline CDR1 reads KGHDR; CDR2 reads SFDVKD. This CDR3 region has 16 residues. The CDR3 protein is CATRRTSEHNNSPLHF. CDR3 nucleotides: TGTGCCACTAGGAGAACGTCGGAGCACAATAATTCACCCCTCCACTTT.

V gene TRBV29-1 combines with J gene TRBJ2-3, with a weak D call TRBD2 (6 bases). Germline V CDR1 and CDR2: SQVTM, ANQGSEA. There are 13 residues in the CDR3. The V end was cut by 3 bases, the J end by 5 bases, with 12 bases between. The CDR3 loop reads CSVELREGDTQYF. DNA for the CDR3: TGCAGCGTTGAGTTGCGGGAAGGAGATACGCAGTATTTT.

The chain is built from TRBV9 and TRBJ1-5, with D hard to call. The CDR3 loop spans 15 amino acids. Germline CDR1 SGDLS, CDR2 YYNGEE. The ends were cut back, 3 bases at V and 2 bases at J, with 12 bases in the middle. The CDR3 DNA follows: TGTGCCAGCAGCGAGACCGGGGAGCGCAATCAGCCCCAGCATTTT. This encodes CASSETGERNQPQHF.

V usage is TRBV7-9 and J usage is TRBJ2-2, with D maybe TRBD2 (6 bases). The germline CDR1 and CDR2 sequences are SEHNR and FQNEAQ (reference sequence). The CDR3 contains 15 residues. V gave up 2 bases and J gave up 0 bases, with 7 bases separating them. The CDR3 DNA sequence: TGTGCCAGCAGCTTAAGACTAGCGAACACCGGGGAGCTGTTTTTT. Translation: CASSLRLANTGELFF.

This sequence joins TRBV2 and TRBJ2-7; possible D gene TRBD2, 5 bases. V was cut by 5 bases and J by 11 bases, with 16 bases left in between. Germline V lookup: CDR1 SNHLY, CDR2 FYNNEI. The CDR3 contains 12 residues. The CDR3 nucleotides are TGTGCCAGCAGTCCCTGGACTGCCTCAGAGTACTTC. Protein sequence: CASSPWTASEYF.

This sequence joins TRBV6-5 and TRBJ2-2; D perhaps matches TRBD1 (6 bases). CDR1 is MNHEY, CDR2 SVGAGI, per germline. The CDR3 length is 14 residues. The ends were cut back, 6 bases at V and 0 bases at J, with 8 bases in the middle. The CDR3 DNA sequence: TGTGCCAGCAGACAGGGATCGAACACCGGGGAGCTGTTTTTT. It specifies CASRQGSNTGELFF.

The CDR3, as DNA: TGTGCCAGCAGGGGGGGGGAGACCCAGTACTTC. Translated: CASRGGETQYF. J is TRBJ2-5 and V is TRBV2; 7 nucleotides line up with TRBD2. V dropped 6 bases and J dropped 5; count of bases not matched to a gene: 0. Germline V gives CDR1 SNHLY, CDR2 FYNNEI. This CDR3 contains 11 residues.

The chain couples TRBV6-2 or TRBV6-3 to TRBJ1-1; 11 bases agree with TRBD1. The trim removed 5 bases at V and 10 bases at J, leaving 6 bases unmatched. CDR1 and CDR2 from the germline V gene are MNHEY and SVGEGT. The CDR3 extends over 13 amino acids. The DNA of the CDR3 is TGTGCCAGCAGTGAGGGACAGGGGGAGCGAGCTTTCTTT. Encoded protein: CASSEGQGERAFF.

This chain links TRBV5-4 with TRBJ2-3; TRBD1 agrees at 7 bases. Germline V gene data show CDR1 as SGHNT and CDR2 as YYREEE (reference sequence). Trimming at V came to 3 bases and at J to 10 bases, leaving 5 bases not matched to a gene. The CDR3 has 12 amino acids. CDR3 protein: CASSSTGSAQYF. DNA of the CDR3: TGTGCCAGCAGCTCGACAGGGTCCGCGCAGTATTTT. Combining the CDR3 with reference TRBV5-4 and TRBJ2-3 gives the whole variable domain ETGVTQSPTHLIKTRGQQVTLRCSSQSGHNTVSWYQQALGQGPQFIFQYYREEENGRGNFPPRFSGLQFPNYSSELNVNALELDDSALYLCASSSTGSAQYFGPGTRLTVL.

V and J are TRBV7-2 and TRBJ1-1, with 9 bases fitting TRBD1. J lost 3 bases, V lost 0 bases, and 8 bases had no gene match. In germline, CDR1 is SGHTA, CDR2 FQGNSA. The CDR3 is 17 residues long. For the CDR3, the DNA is TGTGCCAGCAGCTTAGCGGGACAGGGAGGTTTGGACACTGAAGCTTTCTTT. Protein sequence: CASSLAGQGGLDTEAFF.

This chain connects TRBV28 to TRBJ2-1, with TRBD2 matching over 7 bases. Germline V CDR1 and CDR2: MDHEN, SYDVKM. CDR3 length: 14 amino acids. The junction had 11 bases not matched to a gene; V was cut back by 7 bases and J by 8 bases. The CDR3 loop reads CASKERERWDEQFF. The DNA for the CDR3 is TGTGCCAGCAAAGAGCGGGAAAGGTGGGATGAGCAGTTCTTC.

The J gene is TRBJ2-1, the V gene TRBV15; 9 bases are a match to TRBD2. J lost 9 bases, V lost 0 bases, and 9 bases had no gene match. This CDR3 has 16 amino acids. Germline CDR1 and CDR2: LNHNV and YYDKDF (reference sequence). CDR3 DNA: TGTGCCACCAGCAGAGAGATGGGACTAGCTTTCTTTGAGCAGTTCTTC. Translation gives CATSREMGLAFFEQFF.

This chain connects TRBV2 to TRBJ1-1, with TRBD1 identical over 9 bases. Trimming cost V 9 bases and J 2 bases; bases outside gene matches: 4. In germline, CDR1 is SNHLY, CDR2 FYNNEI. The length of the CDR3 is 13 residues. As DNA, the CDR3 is TGTGCCAGGAGGGACAGGGCCAACACTGAAGCTTTCTTT. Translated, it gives CARRDRANTEAFF.

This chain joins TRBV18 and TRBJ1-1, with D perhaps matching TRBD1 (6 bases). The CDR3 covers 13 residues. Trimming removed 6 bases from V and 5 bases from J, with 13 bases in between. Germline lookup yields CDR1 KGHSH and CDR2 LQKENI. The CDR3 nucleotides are TGTGCCAGCTCGCTACAGGGAGGGACTGAAGCTTTCTTT. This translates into CASSLQGGTEAFF.

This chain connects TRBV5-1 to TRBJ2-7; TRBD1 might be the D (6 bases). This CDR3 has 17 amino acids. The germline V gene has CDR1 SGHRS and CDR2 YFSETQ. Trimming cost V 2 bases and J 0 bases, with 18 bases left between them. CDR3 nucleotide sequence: TGCGCCAGCAGCTTTTCCTTCTGGACAGTAAGCTCCTACGAGCAGTACTTC. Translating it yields CASSFSFWTVSSYEQYF.

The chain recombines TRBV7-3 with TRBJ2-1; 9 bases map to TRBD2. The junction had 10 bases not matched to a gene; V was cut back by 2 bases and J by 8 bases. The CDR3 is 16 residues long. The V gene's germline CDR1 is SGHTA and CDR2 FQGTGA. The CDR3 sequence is CASSLLMAGGLDEQFF. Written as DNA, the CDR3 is TGTGCCAGCAGCTTATTGATGGCGGGGGGGCTCGATGAGCAGTTCTTC.

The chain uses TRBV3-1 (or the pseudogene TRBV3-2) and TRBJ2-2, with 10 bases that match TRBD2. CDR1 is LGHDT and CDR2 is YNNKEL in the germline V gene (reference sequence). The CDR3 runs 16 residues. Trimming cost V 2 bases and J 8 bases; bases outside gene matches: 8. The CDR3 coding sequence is TGTGCCAGCAGCCAATTCACTAGCGGGGTGTCGGGGGAGCTGTTTTTT. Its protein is CASSQFTSGVSGELFF.

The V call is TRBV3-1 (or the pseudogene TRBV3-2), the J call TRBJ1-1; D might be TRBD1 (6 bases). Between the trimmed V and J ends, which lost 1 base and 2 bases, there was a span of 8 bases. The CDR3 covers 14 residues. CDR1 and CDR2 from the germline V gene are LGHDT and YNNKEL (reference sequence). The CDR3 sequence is CASSQGTANTEAFF. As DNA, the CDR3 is TGTGCCAGCAGCCAAGGGACAGCCAACACTGAAGCTTTCTTT.

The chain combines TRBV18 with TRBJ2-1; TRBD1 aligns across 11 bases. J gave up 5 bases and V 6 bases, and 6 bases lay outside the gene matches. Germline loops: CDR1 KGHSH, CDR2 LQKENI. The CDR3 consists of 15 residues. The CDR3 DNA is TGTGCCAGCTCCCCCCGGGACAGGGGGGACAATGAGCAGTTCTTC. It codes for CASSPRDRGDNEQFF.

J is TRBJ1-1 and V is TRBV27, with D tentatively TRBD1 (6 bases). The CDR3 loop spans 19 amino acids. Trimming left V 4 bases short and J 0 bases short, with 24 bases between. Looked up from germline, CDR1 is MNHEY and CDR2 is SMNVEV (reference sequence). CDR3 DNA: TGTGCCAGCAGTTCACGGACCTCCGGGACATCGGTTTTGAACACTGAAGCTTTCTTT. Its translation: CASSSRTSGTSVLNTEAFF.

The CDR3 nucleotides read TGTGCCAGCTCACCAGGTGACAGGGGGGATGAAGCTTTCTTT. Its protein is CASSPGDRGDEAFF. The chain joins TRBV18 to TRBJ1-1; the match to TRBD1 covers 9 bases. CDR3 size: 14 residues. Germline V gene data show CDR1 as KGHSH and CDR2 as LQKENI. Trimming at V came to 2 bases and at J to 7 bases, leaving 5 bases not matched to a gene.

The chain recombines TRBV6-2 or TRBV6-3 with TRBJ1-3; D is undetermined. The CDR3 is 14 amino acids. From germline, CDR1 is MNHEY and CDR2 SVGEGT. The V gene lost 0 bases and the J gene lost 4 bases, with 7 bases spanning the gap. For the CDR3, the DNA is TGTGCCAGCAGTTACTCGATCCAGGGAAACACCATATATTTT. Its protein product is CASSYSIQGNTIYF.

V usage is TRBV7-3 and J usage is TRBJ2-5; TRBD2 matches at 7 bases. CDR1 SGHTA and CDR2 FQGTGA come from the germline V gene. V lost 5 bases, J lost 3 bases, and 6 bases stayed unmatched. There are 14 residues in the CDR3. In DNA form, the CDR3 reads TGTGCCAGCAGCCTTTTTGGGGGGGAAGAGACCCAGTACTTC. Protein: CASSLFGGEETQYF.